The 11 T cell receptor beta chains listed next were all sequenced from one sample in a study of breast tumors, draining lymph nodes, adjacent tissues (dated by TCRdb to about 2016). Lymph node samples were obtained from the axillary draining lymph nodes of breast cancer patients. Library construction relied on multiplex PCR. The reads were generated on an Illumina HiSeq 2000. The public reads were reanalyzed by TCRdb: fastp trimming at Q25, MiXCR alignment, in-frame beta chains only. CDR3 protein sequences are deduplicated, and each keeps its most common genes and DNA. Within this sample are about 100,000 distinct CDR3 sequences, with approximately 21% of them counted one time only. The ten largest clones capture 1% to 1.5% of the sample. Sequenced: axillary lymph node tissue. The receptors were gathered from a female donor with breast cancer. Some clones in this sample may be carry-over from other donors' samples.

This clonotype was detected ten times or more. The CDR3 coding sequence is TGCAGTGCTACACAGGGGAACGAGCAGTACTTC. Residues: CSATQGNEQYF. The rearrangement links TRBV20-1 to TRBJ2-7; 7 positions agree with TRBD1. CDR3 length: 11 amino acids. Germline-derived CDR1 and CDR2 are DFQATT and SNEGSKA (reference sequence). V lost 4 bases, J lost 5 bases, and 2 bases stayed unmatched.

The chain couples TRBV7-9 to TRBJ2-2; 7 bases line up with TRBD1. Per the germline V gene, CDR1 is SEHNR and CDR2 is FQNEAQ (reference sequence). V shed 7 bases and J 4 bases; nucleotides not matched to a gene: 9. The CDR3 totals 15 residues. The CDR3 nucleotides read TGTGCCAGCAACCCCGACAGGGTTGGCACCGGGGAGCTGTTTTTT. Protein product: CASNPDRVGTGELFF. The full variable domain, completed using reference TRBV7-9 and TRBJ2-2, is DTGVSQNPRHKITKRGQNVTFRCDPISEHNRLYWYRQTLGQGPEFLTYFQNEAQLEKSRLLSDRFSAERPKGSFSTLEIQRTEQGDSAMYLCASNPDRVGTGELFFGEGSRLTVL.

This clonotype was detected a few times. J is TRBJ2-5 and V is TRBV27, with D possibly TRBD2 on 5 matching bases. The CDR3 totals 14 residues. CDR1 MNHEY and CDR2 SMNVEV come from the germline V gene (reference sequence). Trimming stripped 7 bases from V and 2 bases from J, with 14 bases between. The CDR3 bases are TGTGCCAGCAATACAGCGGACGGGCAAGAGACCCAGTACTTC. Translation: CASNTADGQETQYF.

The rearrangement links TRBV5-1 to TRBJ1-1, with a weak D call TRBD1 (5 bases). The germline CDR1 and CDR2 sequences are SGHRS and YFSETQ. Between the trimmed V and J ends, which lost 6 bases and 0 bases, there was a span of 15 bases. There are 15 residues in the CDR3. The CDR3 loop is CASMMEGRVNTEAFF. In DNA form, the CDR3 reads TGCGCCAGCATGATGGAGGGGCGGGTGAACACTGAAGCTTTCTTT.

This clonotype was observed at least ten times. The chain uses TRBV19 and TRBJ2-1; tentatively, D is TRBD2 (7 bases). The CDR3 totals 15 residues. CDR1 LNHDA and CDR2 SQIVND come from the germline V gene (reference sequence). V was cut by 4 bases and J by 3 bases, with 13 bases left in between. CDR3 bases: TGTGCCAGTAGTACTGGGGGCGGGAGCTACAATGAGCAGTTCTTC. Its translation: CASSTGGGSYNEQFF.

V and J are TRBV30 and TRBJ2-1; TRBD1 matches 7 bases. The ends lost 2 bases at V and 6 bases at J; junction bases unmatched: 4. The V gene's germline CDR1 is GTSNPN and CDR2 SVGIG (reference sequence). The CDR3 loop spans 13 amino acids. For the CDR3, the DNA is TGTGCCTGGAGTCCCAAGGGGGCCAATGAGCAGTTCTTC. This translates into CAWSPKGANEQFF.

This clonotype was counted once. The chain uses TRBV7-9 and TRBJ2-3; D uncertain. V was clipped by 5 bases and J by 7 bases, with 16 bases between them. The CDR3 contains 14 residues. Germline V gives CDR1 SEHNR, CDR2 FQNEAQ (reference sequence). The DNA for the CDR3 is TGTGCCAGCAGCCTTGGGCTAGGCTCTAATACGCAGTATTTT. Amino acids: CASSLGLGSNTQYF.

V is TRBV5-6 and J is TRBJ2-1; maybe TRBD2 (6 bases). The CDR3 has 16 residues. V was pared by 4 bases and J by 0 bases, with 14 bases between. The germline V gene encodes CDR1 SGHDT and CDR2 YYEEEE. CDR3: CASSLKTSSSYNEQFF. For the CDR3, the DNA is TGTGCCAGCAGCCTGAAGACTAGTTCCTCCTACAATGAGCAGTTCTTC.

This chain joins TRBV15 and TRBJ2-1; D not certain. V was trimmed by 0 bases and J by 7 bases, leaving 16 bases between them. Germline lookup yields CDR1 LNHNV and CDR2 YYDKDF (reference sequence). The CDR3 spans 16 residues. CDR3 nucleotides: TGTGCCACCAGCAGAGAAGGTCCCCCATTTAGGAATGAGCAGTTCTTC. Translation: CATSREGPPFRNEQFF.

This rearrangement joins TRBV30 to TRBJ2-7; D is ambiguous. CDR1 is GTSNPN, CDR2 SVGIG, per germline (reference sequence). Trimming left V 3 bases short and J 7 bases short, with 13 bases between. There are 12 residues in the CDR3. CDR3 amino acids: CAWSRGRAEQYF. In DNA form, the CDR3 reads TGTGCCTGGAGCCGAGGACGTGCTGAGCAGTACTTC.

Ten or more counts support this clonotype. The chain has TRBV20-1 and TRBJ2-1; 10 bases match TRBD2. J lost 8 bases, V lost 3 bases, and 13 bases had no gene match. CDR3 length equals 16 residues. Per the germline V gene, CDR1 is DFQATT and CDR2 is SNEGSKA (reference sequence). The DNA of the CDR3 is TGCAGTGCTAGTTCGGTAGCGGGAGGATTCACGGATGAGCAGTTCTTC. This gives the protein CSASSVAGGFTDEQFF.